Following are 20 T cell receptor beta chains from one sample sequenced in a study of immune aging and cytomegalovirus after organ transplant. These receptors' antigens are unknown. Cells were captured in microwells, and libraries were made with BD Rhapsody targeted mRNA and AbSeq chemistry. A single record per CDR3 protein comes from TCRdb applying MiXCR to the single-cell sequencing reads. The sample has around 21,000 distinct CDR3 sequences, approximately 40% seen once; the top ten hold around 25%. The sample's time point: five sample-tagged time points from pre-transplant (day -1) to day 368 post-transplant, pooled. The input for sequencing was CMV peptide-activated CD4+ and CD8+ T cells sorted from blood, taken at five time points, pooled. Subset indicated: sorted CD8+CD137+ and CD4+CD154+ T cells after more than 9 h CMV IE-1 peptide stimulation. The receptors here all came from a female donor who had a heart transplant and CMV viremia.

The table lists this clonotype with a count of one. The junction and the germline gene differ at one end; a read error may be behind it. J is TRBJ1-1 and V is TRBV19; 7 bases agree with TRBD1. Germline lookup yields CDR1 LNHDA and CDR2 SQIVND (reference sequence). The CDR3 covers 14 residues. CDR3 loop: CAGSRQGVSTEAFF. Here the CDR3 DNA reads TGTGCCGGTAGTAGACAGGGCGTCTCCACTGAAGCTTTCTTT.

This clonotype appeared many times. The rearrangement joins TRBV12-3 or TRBV12-4 to TRBJ2-5, with 13 bases that match TRBD2. V lost 2 bases, J lost 5 bases, and 5 bases stayed unmatched. The CDR3 totals 16 residues. This CDR3 reads CASSLFTSGRGETQYF. CDR3 coding DNA: TGTGCCAGCAGTTTATTCACTAGCGGGAGGGGGGAGACCCAGTACTTC.

The chain is built from TRBV6-2 or TRBV6-3 and TRBJ2-2; TRBD2 matches at 10 bases. V lost 0 bases, J lost 1 base, and 5 bases stayed unmatched. Germline V gene data show CDR1 as MNHEY and CDR2 as SVGEGT. There are 18 residues in the CDR3. CDR3: CASSYSVTSGMNTGELFF. The CDR3 DNA is TGTGCCAGCAGTTACTCGGTTACTAGCGGGATGAACACCGGGGAGCTGTTTTTT.

The chain links TRBV20-1 to TRBJ1-1; 9 bases agree with TRBD1. CDR3 length: 14 residues. The germline V gene encodes CDR1 DFQATT and CDR2 SNEGSKA (reference sequence). With V trimmed by 5 bases and J by 1 base, 5 bases remained unmatched. The CDR3 spells CSASRGQGNTEAFF. The DNA of the CDR3 is TGCAGTGCTTCCCGGGGACAGGGGAACACTGAAGCTTTCTTT.

The chain joins TRBV29-1 to TRBJ2-5, with 8 bases matching TRBD1. CDR3 length: 12 amino acids. CDR1 and CDR2 from the germline V gene are SQVTM and ANQGSEA. The V gene end was trimmed by 4 bases and the J gene end by 3 bases; junction bases not matched to a gene: 1. This CDR3 reads CSVAGGEETQYF. The CDR3 DNA is TGCAGCGTTGCAGGGGGCGAAGAGACCCAGTACTTC.

This chain uses TRBV7-6 with TRBJ2-1; 13 bases are shared with TRBD2. Germline loops: CDR1 SGHVS, CDR2 FNYEAQ. Trimming at V came to 5 bases and at J to 3 bases, leaving 7 bases not matched to a gene. The CDR3 has 17 residues. The CDR3 DNA follows: TGTGCCAGCAGCCCCAGTGGGACTAGCGGGATCTACAATGAGCAGTTCTTC. Translated, it gives CASSPSGTSGIYNEQFF.

There are many counts of this clonotype. V is TRBV9 and J is TRBJ2-3; D gene unclear. Trimming stripped 4 bases from V and 7 bases from J, with 19 bases between. The CDR3 is 15 residues long. From germline, CDR1 is SGDLS and CDR2 YYNGEE. CDR3 nucleotides: TGTGCCAGCAGCCCATCCATGGACCCGCGGCATACGCAGTATTTT. Protein product: CASSPSMDPRHTQYF.

As for this clonotype: Likely a read error: the CDR3 ends without its conserved phenylalanine or tryptophan. The genes are TRBV7-6 and TRBJ2-1; D might be TRBD1 (6 bases). The ends were cut back, 5 bases at V and 6 bases at J, with 20 bases in the middle. CDR3 length equals 16 residues. Germline CDR1 reads SGHVS; CDR2 reads FNYEAQ. The CDR3 nucleotides are TGTGCCAGCAGCGCGGCACGGGACACCCCTCCCAATGAGCAGTTCTCC. It codes for CASSAARDTPPNEQFS.

The rearrangement joins TRBV10-3 to TRBJ2-4, with D possibly being TRBD1 or TRBD2 (5 bases each). The V gene lost 4 bases and the J gene lost 2 bases, with 6 bases spanning the gap. There are 13 residues in the CDR3. Germline CDR1 is ENHRY and CDR2 is SYGVKD. CDR3 sequence: CAISGGSKNIQYF. CDR3 in DNA: TGTGCCATCAGTGGGGGGTCCAAAAACATTCAGTACTTC.

In its sample, this clonotype was seen many times. The CDR3 region is CASSEGKRTGELFF. DNA of the CDR3: TGTGCCAGCAGTGAAGGGAAACGCACCGGGGAGCTGTTTTTT. The V and J genes are TRBV6-1 and TRBJ2-2; no reliable D call. V was cut by 1 base and J by 4 bases, with 7 bases left in between. The CDR3 contains 14 residues. CDR1 MNHNS and CDR2 SASEGT come from the germline V gene.

With regard to this clonotype: Lacking the conserved final phenylalanine or tryptophan, this CDR3 likely reflects a read error. The chain has TRBV2 and TRBJ2-6; D gene ambiguous. The CDR3 has 13 amino acids. Deletions cut 8 bases from V and 4 bases from J, with 9 bases between. Germline V lookup: CDR1 SNHLY, CDR2 FYNNEI. As DNA, the CDR3 is TGTGCCAGCTTCGGCCCCGGGGCCAACGTCCTGACTCTC. It encodes CASFGPGANVLTL.

This clonotype has ten or more counts. This sequence joins TRBV28 and TRBJ1-2, with 7 bases aligning to TRBD1. This CDR3 contains 16 residues. Germline lookup yields CDR1 MDHEN and CDR2 SYDVKM. Germline trimming cut 3 bases from V and 8 bases from J; bases unmatched to any gene: 15. CDR3 sequence reads: CASSFHASDRERGYTF. The CDR3, as DNA: TGTGCCAGCAGTTTCCACGCCTCTGACAGGGAGCGCGGCTACACCTTC.

CDR3 residues: CASSRTTGVGTEAFF. The CDR3, as DNA: TGTGCCAGTAGTAGGACGACAGGGGTGGGCACTGAAGCTTTCTTT. The gene calls are TRBV19 and TRBJ1-1, with 8 bases aligning to TRBD1. The CDR3 has 15 amino acids. Trimming removed 4 bases from V and 4 bases from J; junction bases left unmatched: 8. Germline-derived CDR1 and CDR2 are LNHDA and SQIVND (reference sequence).

The chain recombines TRBV5-4 with TRBJ2-5, with no clear D. With 2 bases removed from V and 2 bases from J, the gap between germline ends came to 4 bases. CDR3 length: 12 amino acids. Per germline, CDR1 SGHNT and CDR2 YYREEE (reference sequence). The CDR3, as DNA: TGTGCCAGCAGCTTCCGGCAAGAGACCCAGTACTTC. This encodes CASSFRQETQYF.

This clonotype came up a few times. This chain joins TRBV20-1 and TRBJ2-7; maybe TRBD1 (6 bases). The CDR3 is made up of 12 amino acids. The V gene lost 7 bases and the J gene lost 0 bases, with 10 bases spanning the gap. The V gene's germline CDR1 is DFQATT and CDR2 SNEGSKA (reference sequence). The CDR3 DNA reads as TGCAGTGTAGGGGACAACTCCTACGAGCAGTACTTC. Translation gives CSVGDNSYEQYF.

J is TRBJ2-7 and V is TRBV2; a possible D gene is TRBD2 (5 bases). The germline CDR1 and CDR2 sequences are SNHLY and FYNNEI. V was trimmed by 9 bases and J by 2 bases, leaving 14 bases between them. The CDR3 has 13 residues. Here the CDR3 DNA reads TGTGCCAGTAGAGAGGGCTCTCCCTACGAGCAGTACTTC. This sequence encodes CASREGSPYEQYF.

This clonotype was seen repeatedly, ten times or more. This chain joins TRBV30 and TRBJ1-3, with D perhaps matching TRBD1 (6 bases). The CDR3 extends over 17 amino acids. The germline V gene encodes CDR1 GTSNPN and CDR2 SVGIG (reference sequence). V lost 2 bases and J 4 bases, leaving 21 bases between the germline ends. The CDR3 DNA follows: TGTGCCTGGAGTCCATACGCTCTGGGGGGCTACGGAAACACCATATATTTT. It encodes CAWSPYALGGYGNTIYF.

This clonotype was observed at least ten times. Germline is not matched at one junction end, which may reflect a read error. This chain joins TRBV5-1 and TRBJ2-1; D unclear. The CDR3 runs to 16 residues. Germline CDR1 SGHRS, CDR2 YFSETQ. In DNA, the CDR3 is TGCGCCAACAGCTCCCTAGTTCTTAGCTCCTACAATGAGCAGTTCTTC. It encodes CANSSLVLSSYNEQFF.

The rearrangement links TRBV29-1 to TRBJ2-3, with D unresolved. V lost 0 bases and J lost 8, with 0 bases in between. This CDR3 has 9 amino acids. Germline assignment: CDR1 SQVTM and CDR2 ANQGSEA. The CDR3 loop reads CSVEDTQYF. Written as DNA, the CDR3 is TGCAGCGTTGAAGATACGCAGTATTTT.

This sequence joins TRBV5-1 and TRBJ2-7; 10 nucleotides align to TRBD1. The CDR3 has 16 residues. Germline V gene lookup returns CDR1 SGHRS and CDR2 YFSETQ. After removal of 4 bases from V and 2 bases from J, the junction contained 9 bases not matched to a gene. This chain's CDR3 is CASSVEGTGVPYEQYF. DNA for the CDR3: TGCGCCAGCAGCGTGGAGGGGACAGGGGTGCCCTACGAGCAGTACTTC.